Sequencing of this T cell receptor beta chain was carried out in a study of blood T cells in healthy people across ages. Findings and limits, study-wide: Naive and antigen-experienced cells were not separated, limiting conclusive comparison.

This clonotype has more than one count but fewer than ten. Its antigen remains unidentified. It was with a sample-barcoded 5' primer and a J-beta primer mix that a second PCR of about 6 to 12 cycles was run. One entry per CDR3 protein, called by TCRdb with MiXCR from the 5' RACE reads. The repertoire includes 800,000 or so distinct CDR3 sequences, about half of them detected once, and 15% to 20% sits in the top ten. The authors isolated at least 7 million PBMCs per sample. The V gene end was trimmed by 2 bases and the J gene end by 3 bases; junction bases not matched to a gene: 4. The CDR3 runs to 15 residues.

Sequencing input: blood. The chain is built from TRBV12-3 or TRBV12-4 and TRBJ1-5; 7 bases match TRBD1. The sequence derives from a man at least 80 years old in good health. DNA for the CDR3: TGTGCCAGCAGTTTAAGGACAGGCGCCAATCAGCCCCAGCATTTT. Its protein product is CASSLRTGANQPQHF.